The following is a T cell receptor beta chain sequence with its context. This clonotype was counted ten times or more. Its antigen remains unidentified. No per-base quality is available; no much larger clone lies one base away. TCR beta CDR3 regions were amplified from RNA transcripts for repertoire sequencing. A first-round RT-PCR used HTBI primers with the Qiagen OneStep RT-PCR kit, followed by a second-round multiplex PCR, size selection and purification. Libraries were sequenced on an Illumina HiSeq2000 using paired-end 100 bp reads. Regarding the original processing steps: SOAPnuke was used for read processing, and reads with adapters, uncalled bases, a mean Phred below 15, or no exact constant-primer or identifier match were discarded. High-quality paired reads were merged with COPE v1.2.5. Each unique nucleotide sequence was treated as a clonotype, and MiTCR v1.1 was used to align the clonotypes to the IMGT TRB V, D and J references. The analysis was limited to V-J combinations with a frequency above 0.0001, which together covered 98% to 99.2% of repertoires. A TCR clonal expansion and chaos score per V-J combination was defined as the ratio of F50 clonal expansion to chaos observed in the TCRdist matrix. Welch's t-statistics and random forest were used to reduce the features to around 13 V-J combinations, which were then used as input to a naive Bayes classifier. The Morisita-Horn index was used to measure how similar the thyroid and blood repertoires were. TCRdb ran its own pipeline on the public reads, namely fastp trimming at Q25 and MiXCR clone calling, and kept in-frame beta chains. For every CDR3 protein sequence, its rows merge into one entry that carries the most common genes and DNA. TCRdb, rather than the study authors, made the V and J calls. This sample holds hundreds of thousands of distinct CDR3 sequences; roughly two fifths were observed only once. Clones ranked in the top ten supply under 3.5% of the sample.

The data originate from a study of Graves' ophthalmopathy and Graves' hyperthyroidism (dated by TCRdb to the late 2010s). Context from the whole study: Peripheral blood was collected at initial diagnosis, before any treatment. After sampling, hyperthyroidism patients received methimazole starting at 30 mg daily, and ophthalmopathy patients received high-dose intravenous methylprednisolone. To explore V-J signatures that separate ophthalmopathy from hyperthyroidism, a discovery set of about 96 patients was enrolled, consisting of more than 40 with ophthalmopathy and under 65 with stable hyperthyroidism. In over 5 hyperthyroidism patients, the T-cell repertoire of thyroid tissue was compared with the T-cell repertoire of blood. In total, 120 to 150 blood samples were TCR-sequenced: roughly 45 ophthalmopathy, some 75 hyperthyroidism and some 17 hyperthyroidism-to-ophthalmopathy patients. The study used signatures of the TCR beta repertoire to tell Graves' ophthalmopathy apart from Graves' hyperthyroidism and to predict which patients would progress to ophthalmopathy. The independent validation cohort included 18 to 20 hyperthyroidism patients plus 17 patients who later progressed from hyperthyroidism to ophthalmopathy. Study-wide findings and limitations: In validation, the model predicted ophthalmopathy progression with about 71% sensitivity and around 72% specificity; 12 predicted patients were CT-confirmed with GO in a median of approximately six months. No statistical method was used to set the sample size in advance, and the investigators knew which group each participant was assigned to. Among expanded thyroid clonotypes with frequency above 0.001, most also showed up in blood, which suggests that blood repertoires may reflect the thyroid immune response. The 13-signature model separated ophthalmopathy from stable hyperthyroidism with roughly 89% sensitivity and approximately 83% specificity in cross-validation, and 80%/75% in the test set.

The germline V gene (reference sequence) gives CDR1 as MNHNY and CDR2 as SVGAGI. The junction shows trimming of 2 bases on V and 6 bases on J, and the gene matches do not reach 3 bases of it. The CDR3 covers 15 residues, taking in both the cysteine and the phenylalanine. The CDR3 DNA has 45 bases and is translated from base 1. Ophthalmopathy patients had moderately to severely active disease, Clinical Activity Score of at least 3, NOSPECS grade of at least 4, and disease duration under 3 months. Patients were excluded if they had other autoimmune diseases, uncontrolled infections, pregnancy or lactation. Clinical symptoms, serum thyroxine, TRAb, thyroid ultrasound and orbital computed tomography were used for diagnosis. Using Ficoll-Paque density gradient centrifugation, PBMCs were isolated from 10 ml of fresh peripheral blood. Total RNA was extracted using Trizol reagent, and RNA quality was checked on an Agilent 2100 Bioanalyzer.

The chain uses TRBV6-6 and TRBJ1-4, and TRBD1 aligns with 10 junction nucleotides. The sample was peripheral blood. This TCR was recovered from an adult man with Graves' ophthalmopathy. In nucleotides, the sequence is TGTGCCAGCAGTTACCTAGGGACAGGGGATGAAAAACTGTTTTTT. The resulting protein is CASSYLGTGDEKLFF.